The 20 T cell receptor beta chains presented below share a single source sample, sequenced in a study of CD8 T cells in ankylosing spondylitis. TCRdb recomputed calls from the 5' RACE reads with MiXCR, one row per CDR3 protein. The data show about 150,000 distinct CDR3 sequences, with 30% to 40% seen just once and 5.5% to 7.5% held by the top ten. Sequencing was done on a sample of synovial fluid, either unsorted or a sorted T cell fraction (not recorded which). These receptor sequences come from a male donor with ankylosing spondylitis.

This chain connects TRBV18 to TRBJ2-3, with a possible D match to TRBD1 (6 bases). The V end lost 3 bases, the J end lost 6 bases, and 16 bases lay between the germline ends. The germline V gene encodes CDR1 KGHSH and CDR2 LQKENI. This CDR3 comprises 15 residues. The DNA for the CDR3 is TGTGCCAGCTCACCCCGGGCGACAGGACAGGATACGCAGTATTTT. Protein sequence: CASSPRATGQDTQYF.

This clonotype was detected a few times. The chain joins TRBV6-1 to TRBJ2-1, with 8 bases aligning to TRBD2. CDR3 length: 15 residues. J gave up 4 bases and V 6 bases, and 8 bases lay outside the gene matches. Germline loops: CDR1 MNHNS, CDR2 SASEGT. The chain's CDR3 is CASRKAGDGYNEQFF. In nucleotides, the CDR3 is TGTGCCAGCAGGAAAGCGGGAGACGGGTACAATGAGCAGTTCTTC.

Here the CDR3 DNA reads TGTGCCAGCAGGAACACAGGGAGAGCCTACGAGCAGTACTTC. Protein: CASRNTGRAYEQYF. This chain connects TRBV6-1 to TRBJ2-7; weak D call: TRBD1 (6 bases). V lost 6 bases and J lost 2, with 14 bases in between. This CDR3 contains 14 residues. CDR1 MNHNS and CDR2 SASEGT come from the germline V gene.

The chain employs TRBV6-1 and TRBJ1-5; the match to TRBD1 covers 8 bases. In germline, CDR1 is MNHNS, CDR2 SASEGT. The CDR3 loop spans 14 amino acids. The V gene end was trimmed by 7 bases and the J gene end by 6 bases; junction bases not matched to a gene: 8. The CDR3 is CASTGGQGGQPQHF. In DNA form, the CDR3 reads TGTGCCAGCACCGGAGGACAGGGAGGTCAGCCCCAGCATTTT.

The table lists this clonotype with a few counts. The chain carries TRBV28 and TRBJ2-7, with D maybe TRBD1 (6 bases). The CDR3 length is 14 residues. V was cut by 5 bases and J by 6 bases, with 17 bases left in between. Per the germline V gene, CDR1 is MDHEN and CDR2 is SYDVKM. The CDR3 sequence: CASSPPQGKREQYF. The CDR3 region has the DNA TGTGCCAGCAGTCCACCCCAGGGGAAACGCGAGCAGTACTTC.

In this sample, this clonotype turned up a few times. The rearrangement links TRBV10-3 to TRBJ2-1; TRBD1 is a possible D gene (5 bases). Trimming removed 1 base from V and 5 bases from J, with 6 bases in between. CDR3 length equals 13 residues. Germline V gene data show CDR1 as ENHRY and CDR2 as SYGVKD. The CDR3 DNA reads TGTGCCATCAGTGAGTTAGGGGACAATGAGCAGTTCTTC. Translated, it gives CAISELGDNEQFF.

The genes are TRBV5-6 and TRBJ2-1, with D perhaps matching TRBD1 or TRBD2 (5 bases each). This CDR3 spans 16 amino acids. Trimming shortened V by 2 bases and J by 5 bases, and 17 bases separated the two germline ends. Germline lookup yields CDR1 SGHDT and CDR2 YYEEEE. Here the CDR3 DNA reads TGTGCCAGCAGCTTACGTACGTGGGGGAGAAACAATGAGCAGTTCTTC. Its protein is CASSLRTWGRNNEQFF.

This chain links TRBV6-2 or TRBV6-3 with TRBJ1-5; unclear D gene. The CDR3 has 15 residues. Trimming shortened V by 6 bases and J by 0 bases, and 12 bases separated the two germline ends. Germline CDR1 and CDR2: MNHEY and SVGEGT. The CDR3, as DNA: TGTGCCAGCAGCGCCGGTGGGTTTAGCAATCAGCCCCAGCATTTT. This gives the protein CASSAGGFSNQPQHF.

The rearrangement joins TRBV7-6 to TRBJ2-7, with TRBD1 matching 9 bases. The CDR3 has 15 residues. With 5 bases clipped from V and 5 bases from J, the junction kept 10 bases outside the gene matches. CDR1 SGHVS and CDR2 FNYEAQ come from the germline V gene. DNA for the CDR3: TGTGCCAGCAGCGGCCGGGACAGGGATAAACACGAGCAGTACTTC. Residues: CASSGRDRDKHEQYF. Using reference TRBV7-6 and TRBJ2-7 for the parts outside the CDR3, the full variable domain is GAGVSQSPRYKVTKRGQDVALRCDPISGHVSLYWYRQALGQGPEFLTYFNYEAQQDKSGLPNDRFSAERPEGSISTLTIQRTEQRDSAMYRCASSGRDRDKHEQYFGPGTRLTVT.

The chain recombines TRBV12-3 or TRBV12-4 with TRBJ2-7; TRBD2 agrees at 11 bases. The CDR3 extends over 14 amino acids. Trimming at V came to 5 bases and at J to 0 bases, leaving 0 bases not matched to a gene. The CDR3 spells CASSGTSGSYEQYF. Here the CDR3 DNA reads TGTGCCAGCAGTGGGACTAGCGGCTCCTACGAGCAGTACTTC.

The chain joins TRBV11-2 to TRBJ2-7, with 9 bases fitting TRBD1. Trimming took 5 bases from V and 1 from J; bases not matched to a gene: 12. Germline CDR1 and CDR2: SGHAT and FQNNGV. CDR3 length: 17 residues. CDR3 bases: TGTGCCAGCAGCCACTACTCTGGGACAGGGAATTCCTACGAGCAGTACTTC. Its protein product is CASSHYSGTGNSYEQYF. Based on the CDR3 plus reference TRBV11-2 and TRBJ2-7, the full variable domain is EAGVAQSPRYKIIEKRQSVAFWCNPISGHATLYWYQQILGQGPKLLIQFQNNGVVDDSQLPKDRFSAERLKGVDSTLKIQPAKLEDSAVYLCASSHYSGTGNSYEQYFGPGTRLTVT.

J is TRBJ1-1 and V is TRBV28; tentative D call: TRBD1 (5 bases). The CDR3 is made up of 12 amino acids. The V gene lost 1 base and the J gene lost 7 bases, with 7 bases spanning the gap. Germline lookup yields CDR1 MDHEN and CDR2 SYDVKM. CDR3 sequence: CASSLFQGEAFF. The CDR3 bases are TGTGCCAGCAGTTTATTTCAGGGTGAAGCTTTCTTT. The variable domain in full, completed from reference TRBV28 and TRBJ1-1, reads DVKVTQSSRYLVKRTGEKVFLECVQDMDHENMFWYRQDPGLGLRLIYFSYDVKMKEKGDIPEGYSVSREKKERFSLILESASTNQTSMYLCASSLFQGEAFFGQGTRLTVV.

The sample holds many counts of this clonotype. The chain has TRBV6-1 and TRBJ1-1; D is perhaps TRBD1 (6 bases). CDR1 and CDR2 (germline): MNHNS, SASEGT. V lost 4 bases and J lost 0, with 15 bases in between. The CDR3 covers 16 residues. Written as DNA, the CDR3 is TGTGCCAGCAGTGTGCCGGGACACGGCATGAACACTGAAGCTTTCTTT. Its translation is CASSVPGHGMNTEAFF.

This chain connects TRBV5-1 to TRBJ2-3; D possibly corresponds to TRBD2 (5 bases). This CDR3 is 14 amino acids long. Germline loops: CDR1 SGHRS, CDR2 YFSETQ. Trimming shortened V by 2 bases and J by 4 bases, and 11 bases separated the two germline ends. CDR3 coding DNA: TGCGCCAGCAGCTTAAGTGAGGGTCCAGATACGCAGTATTTT. Its translation: CASSLSEGPDTQYF.

J is TRBJ2-7 and V is TRBV7-8, with TRBD1 identical over 8 bases. The ends lost 2 bases at V and 2 bases at J; junction bases unmatched: 5. This CDR3 region has 15 residues. CDR1 SGHVS and CDR2 FQNEAQ come from the germline V gene. CDR3 loop: CASSLPGQVPYEQYF. Written as DNA, the CDR3 is TGTGCCAGCAGCTTACCGGGACAGGTCCCCTACGAGCAGTACTTC. Variable domain in full (rest from reference TRBV7-8 and TRBJ2-7): GAGVSQSPRYKVAKRGQDVALRCDPISGHVSLFWYQQALGQGPEFLTYFQNEAQLDKSGLPSDRFFAERPEGSVSTLKIQRTQQEDSAVYLCASSLPGQVPYEQYFGPGTRLTVT.

This clonotype was seen only a few times. The rearrangement joins TRBV20-1 to TRBJ2-2; 11 positions match TRBD2. The CDR3 sequence is 15 residues long. The J segment lost 4 bases and the V segment lost 3 bases, leaving 4 bases of the junction unmatched. Looked up from germline, CDR1 is DFQATT and CDR2 is SNEGSKA (reference sequence). The DNA of the CDR3 is TGCAGTGCTAGGGGACTAGCGGTAGGCACCGGGGAGCTGTTTTTT. This gives the protein CSARGLAVGTGELFF.

This clonotype appeared a few times. The gene calls are TRBV30 and TRBJ1-1; D is perhaps TRBD1 (5 bases). Trimming cost V 8 bases and J 5 bases, with 18 bases left between them. This CDR3 region has 13 residues. Germline V gives CDR1 GTSNPN, CDR2 SVGIG (reference sequence). The CDR3 here is CARLGREGTEAFF. The CDR3 DNA reads TGTGCCCGCCTGGGCAGGGAGGGTACTGAAGCTTTCTTT.

This clonotype was counted at least ten times. The genes are TRBV5-4 and TRBJ2-1; 11 bases fit TRBD2. Germline V lookup: CDR1 SGHNT, CDR2 YYREEE (reference sequence). J gave up 2 bases and V 2 bases, and 0 bases lay outside the gene matches. This CDR3 contains 15 residues. The CDR3 is CASSFSGGAYNEQFF. The CDR3, as DNA: TGTGCCAGCAGCTTTAGCGGGGGGGCCTACAATGAGCAGTTCTTC.

The rearrangement uses TRBV7-3 and TRBJ1-1; D is uncertain. This CDR3 contains 13 residues. Germline V CDR1 and CDR2: SGHTA, FQGTGA. Trimming pared 4 bases from V and 4 bases from J, leaving 10 bases between. CDR3 nucleotide sequence: TGTGCCAGCAGCTCCAATGGACTCACTGAAGCTTTCTTT. Its protein is CASSSNGLTEAFF.

There are a few counts of this clonotype. This chain links TRBV5-1 with TRBJ2-7; 13 nucleotides align to TRBD2. The junction had 6 bases not matched to a gene; V was cut back by 2 bases and J by 4 bases. Germline-derived CDR1 and CDR2 are SGHRS and YFSETQ. The CDR3 has 16 amino acids. The CDR3 DNA reads TGCGCCAGCAGCTTAGGCGGACTAGCGGGAGCATACGAGCAGTACTTC. This gives the protein CASSLGGLAGAYEQYF.